Each of the 20 T cell receptor beta chains below was sequenced from the same sample in a study of CD8+CD57+ T cells in acquired aplastic anemia. Investigators profiled TCR beta VDJ and CDR3 from genomic DNA template. One entry per CDR3 protein, called by TCRdb with MiXCR from the reads. This sample has under 350,000 distinct CDR3 sequences, with approximately 57% found just once. Patients chosen for sequencing had shown CD8+CD57+ cell expansion by flow cytometry. Input material: sorted CD4+, CD8+, or CD8+CD57+ T cells (not recorded which) from PBMCs. The origin of the receptors is a human donor with aplastic anemia.

V and J are TRBV7-2 and TRBJ2-3, with TRBD2 matching 9 bases. V lost 3 bases and J lost 1; bases outside the gene matches: 8. The CDR3 is 17 amino acids. Germline V gives CDR1 SGHTA, CDR2 FQGNSA. DNA of the CDR3: TGTGCCAGCAGCTTGGCTAGCGGGACGCGGGGCACAGATACGCAGTATTTT. Its protein product is CASSLASGTRGTDTQYF.

About this clonotype itself: The germline gene is not matched at one end of the junction; a read error may be the cause. This chain connects TRBV2 to TRBJ1-2, with 7 bases aligning to TRBD1. The CDR3 extends over 14 amino acids. Per germline, CDR1 SNHLY and CDR2 FYNNEI. CDR3 sequence (DNA): TGCGCCAGCAGTGAAAGGATAGGGGGCAAAGGCTACACCTTC. Its protein is CASSERIGGKGYTF. The full variable domain, rest sourced from reference TRBV2 and TRBJ1-2, is EPEVTQTPSHQVTQMGQEVILRCVPISNHLYFYWYRQILGQKVEFLVSFYNNEISEKSEIFDDQFSVERPDGSNFTLKIRSTKLEDSAMYFCASSERIGGKGYTFGSGTRLTVV.

The chain joins TRBV4-3 to TRBJ2-1; D could derive from TRBD1 or TRBD2 (5 bases each). V shed 8 bases and J shed 2 bases, with 10 bases lying between them. This CDR3 has 13 amino acids. The germline gives CDR1 LGHNA, CDR2 YSLEER. CDR3 nucleotide sequence: TGCGCCAGCGGGACCGGGACCTACAATGAGCAGTTCTTC. It codes for CASGTGTYNEQFF.

The chain combines TRBV7-9 with TRBJ2-5; 7 nucleotides align to TRBD1. The CDR3 has 17 residues. Looked up from germline, CDR1 is SEHNR and CDR2 is FQNEAQ (reference sequence). The trim removed 7 bases at V and 0 bases at J, leaving 14 bases unmatched. The CDR3 region has the DNA TGTGCCAGCACCCTATCAGAAGGGGGCCGTGACCAAGAGACCCAGTACTTC. This sequence encodes CASTLSEGGRDQETQYF.

The chain combines TRBV5-1 with TRBJ1-6; D is perhaps TRBD1 (5 bases). Between the trimmed V and J ends, which lost 5 bases and 17 bases, there was a span of 17 bases. This CDR3 has 12 residues. The germline V gene encodes CDR1 SGHRS and CDR2 YFSETQ. Here the CDR3 reads CASRDSGKSFHF. The CDR3 DNA is TGCGCCAGCAGGGACTCAGGGAAATCCTTCCACTTT.

This chain links TRBV9 with TRBJ2-1; 10 bases map to TRBD2. V gave up 7 bases and J gave up 6 bases; unmatched junction bases: 13. Germline values: CDR1 SGDLS, CDR2 YYNGEE. This CDR3 spans 16 amino acids. The CDR3, as DNA: TGTGCCAGCTCACCACCCGGGACTAGCGTAACCAATGAGCAGTTCTTC. It codes for CASSPPGTSVTNEQFF.

The sample holds many counts of this clonotype. This chain links TRBV19 with TRBJ2-5; tentatively, D is TRBD2 (6 bases). CDR1 is LNHDA, CDR2 SQIVND, per germline (reference sequence). V dropped 1 base and J dropped 1 base, with 10 bases sitting between them. CDR3 length equals 15 residues. DNA of the CDR3: TGTGCCAGTAGTATAGTCGAAGCGGGCCAAGAGACCCAGTACTTC. Its protein is CASSIVEAGQETQYF.

Only a few counts were recorded for this clonotype. J is TRBJ2-7 and V is TRBV11-3; tentative D call: TRBD1 (7 bases). CDR3 length: 15 residues. CDR1 SGHNT and CDR2 YENEEA come from the germline V gene. The germline V and J ends were trimmed by 5 bases and 6 bases, with 20 bases remaining between them. CDR3 residues: CASSPDRRGTLEQYF. CDR3 DNA sequence: TGTGCCAGCAGCCCGGACAGGAGGGGCACCCTCGAGCAGTACTTC. Full variable domain (remainder filled in from reference TRBV11-3 and TRBJ2-7): EAGVVQSPRYKIIEKKQPVAFWCNPISGHNTLYWYLQNLGQGPELLIRYENEEAVDDSQLPKDRFSAERLKGVDSTLKIQPAELGDSAVYLCASSPDRRGTLEQYFGPGTRLTVT.

This clonotype was observed a few times. The gene calls are TRBV7-2 and TRBJ2-3; D is unresolved. Looked up from germline, CDR1 is SGHTA and CDR2 is FQGNSA. The V end was cut by 1 base, the J end by 6 bases, with 11 bases between. The CDR3 runs 14 residues. The CDR3 DNA reads as TGTGCCAGCAGCTTAGGACCGCGGAAGGATACGCAGTATTTT. Its translation is CASSLGPRKDTQYF.

The chain carries TRBV7-9 and TRBJ1-4; weak D call: TRBD1 (5 bases). Germline V CDR1 and CDR2: SEHNR, FQNEAQ (reference sequence). V was pared by 5 bases and J by 5 bases, with 9 bases between. This CDR3 has 13 amino acids. CDR3 region: CASSVRGNEKLFF. CDR3 coding DNA: TGTGCCAGCAGCGTTAGGGGCAATGAAAAACTGTTTTTT.

This clonotype was recorded many times. The gene calls are TRBV19 and TRBJ2-1; 9 nucleotides align to TRBD2. The V gene's germline CDR1 is LNHDA and CDR2 SQIVND (reference sequence). Trimming took 4 bases from V and 12 from J; bases not matched to a gene: 16. This CDR3 spans 16 amino acids. The DNA of the CDR3 is TGTGCCAGTAGTAGATTAGCGGGAGTAGAAGGAAGGGGGCAGTTCTTC. Translation: CASSRLAGVEGRGQFF.

V is TRBV24-1 and J is TRBJ2-2; D is ambiguous. Germline V gene lookup returns CDR1 KGHDR and CDR2 SFDVKD. The CDR3 spans 15 residues. The germline V and J ends were trimmed by 5 bases and 5 bases, with 14 bases remaining between them. The CDR3 reads CATSAGVVGTGELFF. CDR3 nucleotide sequence: TGTGCCACCAGTGCTGGGGTAGTGGGGACCGGGGAGCTGTTTTTT.

The CDR3 sequence is CSARHLWKDSTEAFF. CDR3 nucleotide sequence: TGCAGTGCTCGACACTTATGGAAAGATTCTACTGAAGCTTTCTTT. J is TRBJ1-1 and V is TRBV20-1; D uncertain. The CDR3 sequence is 15 residues long. CDR1 and CDR2 from the germline V gene are DFQATT and SNEGSKA (reference sequence). The ends were cut back, 5 bases at V and 5 bases at J, with 21 bases in the middle.

This clonotype was seen a single time. This chain uses TRBV24-1 with TRBJ2-3; 8 bases align to TRBD1. Germline-derived CDR1 and CDR2 are KGHDR and SFDVKD. There are 15 residues in the CDR3. The V and J ends lost 5 bases and 7 bases, in that order; junction bases with no gene match: 10. The CDR3 region has the DNA TGTGCCACCAGTGGACAGGGGACCCTCATGAATACGCAGTATTTT. This sequence encodes CATSGQGTLMNTQYF.

The rearrangement uses TRBV20-1 and TRBJ2-1; D ambiguous. The length of the CDR3 is 12 residues. Germline V gene data show CDR1 as DFQATT and CDR2 as SNEGSKA (reference sequence). V lost 6 bases, J lost 6 bases, and 12 bases lay in between. CDR3 DNA: TGCAGTGCCATGCCCCTTTTCAATGAGCAGTTCTTC. This encodes CSAMPLFNEQFF.

This clonotype occurred many times. V usage is TRBV7-2 and J usage is TRBJ2-4; 10 bases match TRBD2. The CDR3 runs to 12 residues. In germline, CDR1 is SGHTA, CDR2 FQGNSA. CDR3 nucleotides: TGTGCAAGCGGGAGGGCCCAAAACATTCAGTACTTC. Encoded protein: CASGRAQNIQYF. Variable domain in full (rest from reference TRBV7-2 and TRBJ2-4): GAGVSQSPSNKVTEKGKDVELRCDPISGHTALYWYRQSLGQGLEFLIYFQGNSAPDKSGLPSDRFSAERTGGSVSTLTIQRTQQEDSAVYLCASGRAQNIQYFGAGTRLSVL.

The chain carries TRBV29-1 and TRBJ1-1; no clear D gene. This CDR3 comprises 11 residues. Trimming removed 5 bases at V and 4 bases at J, with 8 bases between. The germline V gene has CDR1 SQVTM and CDR2 ANQGSEA. CDR3 sequence (DNA): TGCAGCGTTAGGACTCCCACTGAAGCTTTCTTT. It codes for CSVRTPTEAFF.

The CDR3 bases are TGTGCCAGCAGCTTGGATGCAGGGTGGGATCAGTACTTC. As protein: CASSLDAGWDQYF. J is TRBJ2-4 and V is TRBV5-4; a weak D match, TRBD1 (5 bases). Deletions cut 0 bases from V and 12 bases from J, with 13 bases between. This CDR3 is built from 13 residues. Germline lookup yields CDR1 SGHNT and CDR2 YYREEE (reference sequence).

The rearrangement joins TRBV7-9 to TRBJ2-5, with D perhaps matching TRBD1 (5 bases). The germline gives CDR1 SEHNR, CDR2 FQNEAQ (reference sequence). With 3 bases removed from V and 4 bases from J, the gap between germline ends came to 15 bases. The length of the CDR3 is 15 residues. The CDR3 DNA sequence: TGTGCCAGCAGCTTTTCAGGGTTTTCTGGAGAGACCCAGTACTTC. Its protein is CASSFSGFSGETQYF.

This clonotype was detected many times. The chain joins TRBV5-1 to TRBJ1-6, with D uncertain. The CDR3 is 14 amino acids. Trimming shortened V by 0 bases and J by 7 bases, and 8 bases separated the two germline ends. Germline assignment: CDR1 SGHRS and CDR2 YFSETQ. DNA for the CDR3: TGCGCCAGCAGCTTGGGTTCGGGGAATTCACCCCTCCACTTT. It translates to CASSLGSGNSPLHF.